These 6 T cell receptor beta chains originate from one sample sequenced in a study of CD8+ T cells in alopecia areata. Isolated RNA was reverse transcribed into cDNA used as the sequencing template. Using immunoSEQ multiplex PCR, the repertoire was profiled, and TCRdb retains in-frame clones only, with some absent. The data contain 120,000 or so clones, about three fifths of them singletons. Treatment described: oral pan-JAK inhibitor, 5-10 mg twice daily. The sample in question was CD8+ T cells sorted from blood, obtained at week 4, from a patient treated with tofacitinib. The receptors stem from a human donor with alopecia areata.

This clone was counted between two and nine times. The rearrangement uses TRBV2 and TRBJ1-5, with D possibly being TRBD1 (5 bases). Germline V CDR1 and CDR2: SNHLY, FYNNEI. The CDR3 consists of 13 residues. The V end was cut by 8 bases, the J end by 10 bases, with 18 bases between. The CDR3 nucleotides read TGTGCCAGCGAGGGAGGGGATAAAAACCCCCAGCATTTT. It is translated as CASEGGDKNPQHF.

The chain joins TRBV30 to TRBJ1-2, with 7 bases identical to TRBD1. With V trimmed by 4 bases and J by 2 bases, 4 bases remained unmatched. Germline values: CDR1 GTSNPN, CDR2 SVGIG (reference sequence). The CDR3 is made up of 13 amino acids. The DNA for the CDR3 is TGTGCCTGGACAGGGGGTATGAACTATGGCTACACCTTC. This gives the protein CAWTGGMNYGYTF.

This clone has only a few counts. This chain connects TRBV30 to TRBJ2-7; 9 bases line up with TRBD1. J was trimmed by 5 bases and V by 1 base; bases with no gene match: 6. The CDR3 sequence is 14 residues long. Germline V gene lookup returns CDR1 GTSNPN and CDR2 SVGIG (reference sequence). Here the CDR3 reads CAWSGGQGKDEQYF. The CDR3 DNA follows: TGTGCCTGGAGTGGTGGACAGGGGAAGGACGAGCAGTACTTC. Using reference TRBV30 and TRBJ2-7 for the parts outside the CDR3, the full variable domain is SQTIHQWPATLVQPVGSPLSLECTVEGTSNPNLYWYRQAAGRGLQLLFYSVGIGQISSEVPQNLSASRPQDRQFILSSKKLLLSDSGFYLCAWSGGQGKDEQYFGPGTRLTVT.

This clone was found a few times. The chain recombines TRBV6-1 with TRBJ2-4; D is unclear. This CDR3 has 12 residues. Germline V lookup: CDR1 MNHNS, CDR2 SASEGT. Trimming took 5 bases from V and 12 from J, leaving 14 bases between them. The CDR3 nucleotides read TGTGCCAGCAGTCCCTTCGGGTTCACTCAGTACTTC. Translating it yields CASSPFGFTQYF.

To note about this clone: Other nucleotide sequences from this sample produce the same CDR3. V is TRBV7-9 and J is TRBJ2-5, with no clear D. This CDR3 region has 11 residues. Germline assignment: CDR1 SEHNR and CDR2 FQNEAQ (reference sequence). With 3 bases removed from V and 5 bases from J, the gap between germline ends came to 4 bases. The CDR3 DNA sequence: TGTGCCAGCAGCTTCGGGGAGACCCAGTACTTC. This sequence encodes CASSFGETQYF. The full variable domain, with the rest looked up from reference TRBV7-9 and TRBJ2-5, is DTGVSQNPRHKITKRGQNVTFRCDPISEHNRLYWYRQTLGQGPEFLTYFQNEAQLEKSRLLSDRFSAERPKGSFSTLEIQRTEQGDSAMYLCASSFGETQYFGPGTRLLVL.

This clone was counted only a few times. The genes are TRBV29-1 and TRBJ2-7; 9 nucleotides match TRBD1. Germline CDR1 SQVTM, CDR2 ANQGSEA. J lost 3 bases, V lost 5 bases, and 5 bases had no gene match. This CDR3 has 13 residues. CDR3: CSVTGGTHYEQYF. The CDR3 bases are TGCAGCGTTACAGGGGGCACGCACTACGAGCAGTACTTC.